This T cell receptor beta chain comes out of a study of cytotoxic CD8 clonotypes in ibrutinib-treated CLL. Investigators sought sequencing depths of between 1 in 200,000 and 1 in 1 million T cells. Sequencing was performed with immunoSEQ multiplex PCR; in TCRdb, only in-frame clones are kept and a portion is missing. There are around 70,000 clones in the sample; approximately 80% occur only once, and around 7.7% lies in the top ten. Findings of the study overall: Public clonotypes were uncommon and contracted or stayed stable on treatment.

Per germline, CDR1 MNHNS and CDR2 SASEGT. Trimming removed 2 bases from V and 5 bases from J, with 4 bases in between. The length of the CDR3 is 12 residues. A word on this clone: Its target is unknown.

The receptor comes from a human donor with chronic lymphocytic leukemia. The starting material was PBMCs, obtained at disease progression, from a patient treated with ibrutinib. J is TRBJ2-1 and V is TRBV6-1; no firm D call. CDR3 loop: CASSELDNEQFF. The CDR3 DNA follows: TGTGCCAGCAGTGAACTCGACAATGAGCAGTTCTTC.